Presented here are 32 T cell receptor beta chains from one specimen sequenced in a study of T cell repertoires in cytomegalovirus infection. MiXCR, applied by TCRdb to the reads, yields one record per CDR3 protein. The sample has 200,000 to 300,000 distinct CDR3 sequences, 9.1% seen once. Sequenced material: PBMCs. The receptors come from a human donor in good health (CMV status not recorded). Some clones in this sample may be carry-over from other donors' samples.

This clonotype has at least ten counts. The chain couples TRBV6-1 to TRBJ2-2; the match to TRBD2 covers 9 bases. V gave up 6 bases and J gave up 0 bases; unmatched junction bases: 2. CDR1 is MNHNS, CDR2 SASEGT, per germline. The CDR3 is 15 amino acids. The CDR3 loop reads CASSIAGANTGELFF. CDR3 nucleotides: TGTGCCAGCAGCATAGCGGGGGCGAACACCGGGGAGCTGTTTTTT.

In regard to this clonotype: This may stem from a read error, because a much larger clone lies one nucleotide away. The chain is built from TRBV20-1 and TRBJ2-6; D might be TRBD1 (5 bases). Germline CDR1 and CDR2: DFQATT and SNEGSKA (reference sequence). This CDR3 spans 12 amino acids. The CDR3 DNA reads TGCAGTGCTAGCTCTGGGGCCAACGCCCTGACTTTC. It yields the protein CSASSGANALTF.

This clonotype was detected many times. The chain joins TRBV11-2 to TRBJ2-3; tentative D call: TRBD1 (6 bases). The CDR3 spans 20 residues. Trimming left V 3 bases short and J 6 bases short, with 31 bases between. Germline V gives CDR1 SGHAT, CDR2 FQNNGV. CDR3 residues: CASSFTGPLVRSGTLDTQYF. The CDR3 DNA reads as TGTGCCAGCAGCTTTACAGGGCCCCTTGTGAGGAGTGGCACATTGGATACGCAGTATTTT.

This clonotype was seen only a few times. This chain joins TRBV27 and TRBJ2-3; 15 nucleotides align to TRBD2. V dropped 2 bases and J dropped 5; count of bases not matched to a gene: 2. The CDR3 covers 16 residues. Germline V CDR1 and CDR2: MNHEY, SMNVEV (reference sequence). CDR3 sequence: CASSLRTSGGGDTQYF. The CDR3 nucleotides are TGTGCCAGCAGTTTAAGGACTAGCGGGGGGGGAGATACGCAGTATTTT.

This clonotype occurred a few times. The rearrangement links TRBV7-6 to TRBJ1-4; perhaps TRBD1 as D (6 bases). Germline CDR1 is SGHVS and CDR2 is FNYEAQ. The V gene lost 5 bases and the J gene lost 7 bases, with 17 bases spanning the gap. CDR3 length: 15 residues. CDR3 DNA: TGTGCCAGCAGCCCGACCCTACAGGGAGGTGAAAAACTGTTTTTT. It specifies CASSPTLQGGEKLFF. Looking up the rest from reference TRBV7-6 and TRBJ1-4 gives the full variable domain: GAGVSQSPRYKVTKRGQDVALRCDPISGHVSLYWYRQALGQGPEFLTYFNYEAQQDKSGLPNDRFSAERPEGSISTLTIQRTEQRDSAMYRCASSPTLQGGEKLFFGSGTQLSVL.

This clonotype was observed a handful of times. The CDR3: CSARVPGSVDTEAFF. CDR3 coding DNA: TGCAGTGCTAGAGTTCCCGGGAGCGTGGACACTGAAGCTTTCTTT. The chain is built from TRBV20-1 and TRBJ1-1; no definite D call. The CDR3 totals 15 residues. Trimming shortened V by 1 base and J by 3 bases, and 15 bases separated the two germline ends. CDR1 is DFQATT, CDR2 SNEGSKA, per germline (reference sequence).

The table lists this clonotype with many counts. V usage is TRBV27 and J usage is TRBJ1-2, with TRBD1 matching over 8 bases. From germline, CDR1 is MNHEY and CDR2 SMNVEV (reference sequence). This CDR3 region has 16 residues. The J segment lost 8 bases and the V segment lost 6 bases, leaving 17 bases of the junction unmatched. The CDR3 loop is CASSGTGAPLKGGYTF. In nucleotides, the CDR3 is TGTGCCAGCAGCGGGACAGGAGCACCCTTGAAGGGCGGCTACACCTTC.

This clonotype was seen a handful of times. The CDR3 loop reads CASSHYRATEAFF. CDR3 DNA sequence: TGTGCCAGCAGCCATTACAGGGCTACAGAAGCTTTCTTT. The rearrangement uses TRBV7-2 and TRBJ1-1; tentatively, D is TRBD1 (6 bases). This CDR3 is built from 13 residues. The germline V and J ends were trimmed by 5 bases and 8 bases, with 15 bases remaining between them. CDR1 is SGHTA and CDR2 is FQGNSA in the germline V gene.

To note about this clonotype: A much more abundant neighbour one base away suggests this may be a read error. No conserved phenylalanine or tryptophan is present at the end of the CDR3, so a read error is the likely explanation. V gene TRBV4-2 combines with J gene TRBJ2-7; TRBD1 agrees at 7 bases. The J segment lost 4 bases and the V segment lost 4 bases, leaving 7 bases of the junction unmatched. This CDR3 comprises 14 residues. The germline CDR1 and CDR2 sequences are LGHNA and YNFKEQ. Here the CDR3 DNA reads TGTGCCAGCAGCCCCTCAACAGGGGATTACGAGCAGTACATC. Residues: CASSPSTGDYEQYI.

This clonotype has only a few counts. V usage is TRBV30 and J usage is TRBJ2-7; possible D gene TRBD2, 6 bases. Germline lookup yields CDR1 GTSNPN and CDR2 SVGIG (reference sequence). V was pared by 6 bases and J by 2 bases, with 17 bases between. The CDR3 consists of 14 residues. This chain's CDR3 is CACHQGLQAYEQYF. As DNA, the CDR3 is TGTGCCTGTCACCAGGGACTCCAGGCCTACGAGCAGTACTTC. Based on the CDR3 plus reference TRBV30 and TRBJ2-7, the full variable domain is SQTIHQWPATLVQPVGSPLSLECTVEGTSNPNLYWYRQAAGRGLQLLFYSVGIGQISSEVPQNLSASRPQDRQFILSSKKLLLSDSGFYLCACHQGLQAYEQYFGPGTRLTVT.

This clonotype was counted many times. The chain carries TRBV7-6 and TRBJ1-1; D uncertain. Germline loops: CDR1 SGHVS, CDR2 FNYEAQ. With 1 base removed from V and 5 bases from J, the gap between germline ends came to 14 bases. The CDR3 loop spans 15 amino acids. The CDR3 DNA reads TGTGCCAGCAGCTTAGAAGCCGCCGGGAGAACTGAAGCTTTCTTT. Translated, it gives CASSLEAAGRTEAFF.

Here the CDR3 reads CASSYSYSRGVDYGYTF. Here the CDR3 DNA reads TGTGCCAGCAGTTACTCGTATTCCCGCGGGGTTGACTATGGCTACACCTTC. V and J are TRBV6-2 or TRBV6-3 and TRBJ1-2; D ambiguous. CDR3 length: 17 amino acids. Trimming cost V 0 bases and J 3 bases, with 17 bases left between them. Germline CDR1 reads MNHEY; CDR2 reads SVGEGT.

This clonotype appeared many times. The chain couples TRBV6-1 to TRBJ1-5; maybe TRBD1 (5 bases). This CDR3 comprises 14 residues. Trimming took 6 bases from V and 7 from J, leaving 16 bases between them. Germline V gives CDR1 MNHNS, CDR2 SASEGT. The DNA for the CDR3 is TGTGCCAGCAGCCCTCGACAGTCGGACCAGCCCCAGCATTTT. Amino acid sequence: CASSPRQSDQPQHF.

This clonotype showed up just a few times. The chain combines TRBV20-1 with TRBJ1-1, with D perhaps matching TRBD1 (5 bases). CDR1 DFQATT and CDR2 SNEGSKA come from the germline V gene (reference sequence). The length of the CDR3 is 13 residues. Trimming removed 6 bases from V and 4 bases from J, with 15 bases in between. The CDR3 nucleotides read TGCAGTGCCCCAGGGCCAACGGGCACTGAAGCTTTCTTT. This gives the protein CSAPGPTGTEAFF.

The chain recombines TRBV20-1 with TRBJ2-2; 8 positions match TRBD1. Germline loops: CDR1 DFQATT, CDR2 SNEGSKA (reference sequence). The J segment lost 5 bases and the V segment lost 5 bases, leaving 7 bases of the junction unmatched. The CDR3 runs to 14 residues. As DNA, the CDR3 is TGCAGTGCTTTTGACAGGGGTTTAACCGGGGAGCTGTTTTTT. Its protein is CSAFDRGLTGELFF.

This clonotype was picked up many times. The rearrangement links TRBV10-3 to TRBJ1-1; D is unresolved. The CDR3 consists of 16 residues. Trimming removed 0 bases from V and 1 base from J, with 12 bases in between. Germline assignment: CDR1 ENHRY and CDR2 SYGVKD. This CDR3 is CAISESLKGRNTEAFF. The CDR3 DNA reads as TGTGCCATCAGTGAGTCGTTAAAAGGGCGGAACACTGAAGCTTTCTTT.

This chain connects TRBV20-1 to TRBJ2-1, with no clear D. V gave up 0 bases and J gave up 3 bases, with 12 bases separating them. Per germline, CDR1 DFQATT and CDR2 SNEGSKA (reference sequence). There are 15 residues in the CDR3. The CDR3 coding sequence is TGCAGTGCTAGAGATCCGTCGGCTAACTACAATGAGCAGTTCTTC. Translation gives CSARDPSANYNEQFF.

In regard to this clonotype: This may be a read error, as it is one base from a much larger clone. J is TRBJ1-1 and V is TRBV6-2 or TRBV6-3, with a weak D call TRBD1 (6 bases). The CDR3 has 15 amino acids. From germline, CDR1 is MNHEY and CDR2 SVGEGT. CDR3: CACSFLGGRGTEAFF. The DNA for the CDR3 is TGTGCCTGCAGTTTCCTGGGGGGCCGAGGAACTGAAGCTTTCTTT.

V is TRBV5-1 and J is TRBJ2-2; D gene uncertain. The CDR3 consists of 14 residues. V was pared by 5 bases and J by 1 base, with 9 bases between. The V gene's germline CDR1 is SGHRS and CDR2 YFSETQ. CDR3 loop: CASSMAGNTGELFF. The DNA of the CDR3 is TGCGCCAGCAGTATGGCCGGGAACACCGGGGAGCTGTTTTTT. The full variable domain, its missing parts supplied by reference TRBV5-1 and TRBJ2-2, is KAGVTQTPRYLIKTRGQQVTLSCSPISGHRSVSWYQQTPGQGLQFLFEYFSETQRNKGNFPGRFSGRQFSNSRSEMNVSTLELGDSALYLCASSMAGNTGELFFGEGSRLTVL.

The genes are TRBV6-2 or TRBV6-3 and TRBJ2-2; D may be TRBD1 (6 bases). Trimming left V 2 bases short and J 5 bases short, with 15 bases between. Germline V CDR1 and CDR2: MNHEY, SVGEGT. The CDR3 is 16 residues long. The CDR3 bases are TGTGCCAGCAGTTACACCAACAGGGTCCAAACCGGGGAGCTGTTTTTT. Protein: CASSYTNRVQTGELFF.

This clonotype was detected many times. The chain links TRBV28 to TRBJ2-3, with 8 bases identical to TRBD2. This CDR3 comprises 15 residues. Germline CDR1 MDHEN, CDR2 SYDVKM. The V segment lost 6 bases and the J segment 2 bases; nucleotides outside the gene matches: 7. The CDR3 is CASRRGGPNTDTQYF. The CDR3 DNA follows: TGTGCCAGCAGGCGCGGGGGGCCAAACACAGATACGCAGTATTTT. The full variable domain, in which reference TRBV28 and TRBJ2-3 provide the parts outside the CDR3, is DVKVTQSSRYLVKRTGEKVFLECVQDMDHENMFWYRQDPGLGLRLIYFSYDVKMKEKGDIPEGYSVSREKKERFSLILESASTNQTSMYLCASRRGGPNTDTQYFGPGTRLTVL.

J is TRBJ2-1 and V is TRBV29-1, with TRBD2 matching 13 bases. The CDR3 is 14 amino acids. V lost 7 bases to trimming and J lost 4 bases; unmatched junction nucleotides: 4. Per germline, CDR1 SQVTM and CDR2 ANQGSEA. The chain's CDR3 is CSAGTSGVYNEQFF. DNA for the CDR3: TGCAGCGCCGGGACTAGCGGGGTTTACAATGAGCAGTTCTTC.

This clonotype was seen repeatedly, ten times or more. The rearrangement joins TRBV28 to TRBJ2-7; D not certain. The CDR3 extends over 14 amino acids. CDR1 MDHEN and CDR2 SYDVKM come from the germline V gene. Trimming took off 3 bases at V and 0 bases at J, with 9 bases between the two ends. In nucleotides, the CDR3 is TGTGCCAGCAGTTTGACCGTGGGCTCCTACGAGCAGTACTTC. Translating gives CASSLTVGSYEQYF.

This clonotype was recorded many times. The rearrangement links TRBV7-3 to TRBJ2-1, with D possibly matching TRBD1 (6 bases). From germline, CDR1 is SGHTA and CDR2 FQGTGA. The CDR3 length is 15 residues. Trimming cost V 5 bases and J 10 bases, with 21 bases left between them. DNA of the CDR3: TGTGCCAGCAGCCAACGAACAACGGGGACATCAGAGCAGTTCTTC. Translation: CASSQRTTGTSEQFF. Using reference TRBV7-3 and TRBJ2-1 for the parts outside the CDR3, the full variable domain is GAGVSQTPSNKVTEKGKYVELRCDPISGHTALYWYRQSLGQGPEFLIYFQGTGAADDSGLPNDRFFAVRPEGSVSTLKIQRTERGDSAVYLCASSQRTTGTSEQFFGPGTRLTVL.

Comment on this clonotype: This may come from a read error, since a much larger clone is one base off. DNA for the CDR3: TGTGCCGGTAGTATCTCCACAGTGACCAATCAGCCCCAGCATTTT. It yields the protein CAGSISTVTNQPQHF. The rearrangement joins TRBV19 to TRBJ1-5; D call uncertain. The CDR3 extends over 15 amino acids. Germline assignment: CDR1 LNHDA and CDR2 SQIVND (reference sequence).

This clonotype has more than one count but fewer than ten. The rearrangement uses TRBV20-1 and TRBJ1-2; the match to TRBD1 covers 8 bases. CDR1 and CDR2 from the germline V gene are DFQATT and SNEGSKA (reference sequence). The CDR3 covers 14 residues. With V trimmed by 5 bases and J by 3 bases, 8 bases remained unmatched. The CDR3: CSAAQTGVDYGYTF. In nucleotides, the CDR3 is TGCAGTGCTGCCCAGACAGGGGTCGACTATGGCTACACCTTC.

The V call is TRBV6-6, the J call TRBJ2-7; the match to TRBD1 covers 7 bases. The CDR3 has 13 residues. J lost 3 bases, V lost 8 bases, and 7 bases had no gene match. Germline V gene sequence: CDR1 MNHNY, CDR2 SVGAGI (reference sequence). The DNA for the CDR3 is TGTGCCAGCGGGGCAGGGGGACGCTACGAGCAGTACTTC. Its protein product is CASGAGGRYEQYF.

This clonotype has just a few counts. CDR3 in DNA: TGTGCCAGCAGCTTGGGGACTAGCGGGGTCAATGAGCAGTTCTTC. It encodes CASSLGTSGVNEQFF. This chain connects TRBV5-4 to TRBJ2-1; 12 nucleotides agree with TRBD2. The CDR3 covers 15 residues. The V gene end was trimmed by 0 bases and the J gene end by 6 bases; junction bases not matched to a gene: 1. Looked up from germline, CDR1 is SGHNT and CDR2 is YYREEE (reference sequence).

This clonotype was seen ten or more times. The chain employs TRBV7-2 and TRBJ2-5; TRBD2 matches 7 bases. CDR1 SGHTA and CDR2 FQGNSA come from the germline V gene. The CDR3 sequence is 16 residues long. The J segment lost 5 bases and the V segment lost 4 bases, leaving 13 bases of the junction unmatched. The CDR3 here is CASSSLGLGVAETQYF. The CDR3 bases are TGTGCCAGCAGCTCCCTCGGACTAGGGGTCGCCGAGACCCAGTACTTC.

This clonotype showed up many times. V is TRBV7-8 and J is TRBJ2-3; D call uncertain. The CDR3 extends over 17 amino acids. CDR1 and CDR2 from the germline V gene are SGHVS and FQNEAQ. The V and J ends lost 3 bases and 3 bases respectively, with 19 bases between them. CDR3 nucleotides: TGTGCCAGCAGCTTTCTCCCCCCCTTAGAGAGGACAGATACGCAGTATTTT. As protein: CASSFLPPLERTDTQYF.

This clonotype was observed many times. CDR3 residues: CASSLAGREQYF. Written as DNA, the CDR3 is TGTGCCAGCAGCCTTGCGGGGAGGGAGCAGTACTTC. The rearrangement joins TRBV7-2 to TRBJ2-7; D perhaps matches TRBD2 (6 bases). Germline V gene lookup returns CDR1 SGHTA and CDR2 FQGNSA. With 5 bases removed from V and 7 bases from J, the gap between germline ends came to 12 bases. CDR3 size: 12 residues.

This clonotype was recorded at least ten times. This chain connects TRBV28 to TRBJ2-7; perhaps D is TRBD1 or TRBD2 (6 bases each). CDR1 and CDR2 (germline): MDHEN, SYDVKM. The V and J ends lost 2 bases and 2 bases respectively, with 13 bases between them. There are 15 residues in the CDR3. The CDR3 loop reads CASSLGGGVPYEQYF. The DNA for the CDR3 is TGTGCCAGCAGTTTAGGGGGCGGGGTACCCTACGAGCAGTACTTC.